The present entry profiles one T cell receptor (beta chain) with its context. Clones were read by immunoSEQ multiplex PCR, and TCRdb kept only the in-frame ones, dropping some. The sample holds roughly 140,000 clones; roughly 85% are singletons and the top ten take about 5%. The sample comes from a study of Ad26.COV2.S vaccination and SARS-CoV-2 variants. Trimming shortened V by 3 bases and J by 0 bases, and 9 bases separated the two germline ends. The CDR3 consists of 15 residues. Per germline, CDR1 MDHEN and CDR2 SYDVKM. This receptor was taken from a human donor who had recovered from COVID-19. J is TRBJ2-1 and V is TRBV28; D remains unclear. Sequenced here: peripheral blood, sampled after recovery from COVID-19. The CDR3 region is CASSFGQSSYNEQFF. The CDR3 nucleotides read TGTGCCAGCAGTTTCGGGCAGAGCTCCTACAATGAGCAGTTCTTC.